Listed here is a single T cell receptor beta chain. The antigen remains unidentified. These data originate in a study of T cells in localized non-small cell lung cancer. The germline CDR1 and CDR2 sequences are ENHRY and SYGVKD. The CDR3 consists of 14 residues. V was pared by 1 base and J by 5 bases, with 6 bases between. The study's findings and limits: Multi-region tumor sequencing was not done, so intratumor heterogeneity could not be excluded. Adjacent uninvolved lung tissue had the highest T cell clonality, exceeding tumor.

Libraries were prepared by immunoSEQ multiplex PCR; TCRdb keeps only in-frame clonotypes and omits some of them. This table has 2,300 or so clones, about two fifths appearing once. This sample comprised lung tumor tissue, obtained before any cancer treatment. The chain links TRBV10-3 to TRBJ1-6; D remains unclear. This receptor was identified in a male donor older than 55 with stage I squamous cell lung carcinoma. The DNA of the CDR3 is TGTGCCATCAGTGAGTTGCCCGATAATTCACCCCTCCACTTT. It yields the protein CAISELPDNSPLHF.